Shown below are 2 T cell receptor beta chains from a single sample sequenced in a study of T cells in tumors after PD-1 blockade. Sequencing was performed with immunoSEQ multiplex PCR; in TCRdb, only in-frame clones are kept and a portion is missing. The table shows 15,000 to 20,000 clones, with about 85% occurring only once. The material was PBMCs, obtained after anti-PD-1 therapy. Receptor source: a human donor with advanced basal cell or squamous cell carcinoma (not recorded which).

The chain employs TRBV4-1 and TRBJ2-1, with 8 bases fitting TRBD2. Per germline, CDR1 MGHRA and CDR2 YSYEKL. The CDR3 length is 16 residues. Trimming at V came to 5 bases and at J to 8 bases, leaving 14 bases not matched to a gene. CDR3 sequence: CASSSRVAGGWDEQFF. CDR3 nucleotide sequence: TGCGCCAGCAGCTCAAGGGTGGCGGGAGGTTGGGATGAGCAGTTCTTC.

This clone was observed a single time. This chain links TRBV7-9 with TRBJ1-1; D uncertain. V was shortened by 0 bases and J by 7 bases, with 3 bases between the two germline ends. Germline V lookup: CDR1 SEHNR, CDR2 FQNEAQ (reference sequence). This CDR3 has 11 residues. This CDR3 reads CASSLAIEAFF. CDR3 nucleotides: TGTGCCAGCAGCTTAGCGATTGAAGCTTTCTTT.